Included here is one TCR beta chain sequence, with context. Data came from immunoSEQ multiplex PCR; TCRdb stores just in-frame clones and leaves some out. The sample carries hundreds of thousands of clones, roughly 73% recorded once. This sample stems from a study of shared clonotypes between healthy human individuals. This clonotype was obtained from a woman aged 30 to 39 in good health. The sequenced material came from memory CD4+ T cells sorted from blood. Subset noted: CD45RA-negative fraction.

The CDR3, as DNA: TGTGCCAGCAGCCCTGACTACGAGCAGTACTTC. It codes for CASSPDYEQYF. The rearrangement joins TRBV11-2 to TRBJ2-7; D is undetermined. Germline CDR1 reads SGHAT; CDR2 reads FQNNGV. Trimming removed 5 bases at V and 3 bases at J, with 5 bases between. The CDR3 consists of 11 residues.